The 17 T cell receptor beta chains given below trace back to one sample, sequenced in a study of human thymus T cells. It was from resections taken during corrective heart surgery that the thymus tissue came. Assay used: immunoSEQ multiplex PCR; TCRdb lists only in-frame clones, some missing. The table lists tens of thousands of clones, 85% to 95% of them singletons, with around 0.03% in the top ten. The sample consisted of thymus tissue. The receptors here all came from a girl under three years old with a congenital heart defect but otherwise immunologically healthy.

The chain joins TRBV5-6 to TRBJ2-7, with D unresolved. The V end was cut by 1 base, the J end by 2 bases, with 7 bases between. Looked up from germline, CDR1 is SGHDT and CDR2 is YYEEEE. The CDR3 is 13 residues long. In nucleotides, the CDR3 is TGTGCCAGCAGCTTGCACCGCCCCTACGAGCAGTACTTC. It specifies CASSLHRPYEQYF.

The CDR3 bases are TGCGCCAGCAGACCCGAGGAAGGTCGGTTCTTC. Protein product: CASRPEEGRFF. The chain links TRBV5-1 to TRBJ2-1, with D unresolved. Trimming shortened V by 5 bases and J by 15 bases, and 15 bases separated the two germline ends. Germline CDR1 and CDR2: SGHRS and YFSETQ. The CDR3 extends over 11 amino acids.

The rearrangement joins TRBV7-8 to TRBJ2-1; D gene unclear. The CDR3 spans 17 residues. Germline-derived CDR1 and CDR2 are SGHVS and FQNEAQ. Trimming stripped 4 bases from V and 4 bases from J, with 20 bases between. Here the CDR3 DNA reads TGTGCCAGCAGCTCCTCCCCCCCAGCGACCCCATACAATGAGCAGTTCTTC. This sequence encodes CASSSSPPATPYNEQFF.

This clone has just one count. This chain connects TRBV28 to TRBJ1-2, with D possibly being TRBD1 (5 bases). The CDR3 is 14 residues long. Germline V gives CDR1 MDHEN, CDR2 SYDVKM. V dropped 7 bases and J dropped 3 bases, with 15 bases sitting between them. CDR3 in amino acids: CASIHPGGYYGYTF. Here the CDR3 DNA reads TGTGCCAGCATTCACCCGGGGGGGTACTATGGCTACACCTTC.

The V and J genes are TRBV28 and TRBJ2-7; TRBD2 aligns across 14 bases. This CDR3 region has 20 residues. Per the germline V gene, CDR1 is MDHEN and CDR2 is SYDVKM. The trim removed 3 bases at V and 4 bases at J, leaving 17 bases unmatched. Here the CDR3 DNA reads TGTGCCAGCAGTTTGTCCACCGGGACTAGCGGGAGCTTAGCTTATTACGAGCAGTACTTC. Amino acids: CASSLSTGTSGSLAYYEQYF.

The V call is TRBV5-1, the J call TRBJ1-1, with D possibly being TRBD1 (5 bases). Trimming left V 2 bases short and J 2 bases short, with 10 bases between. The CDR3 has 14 residues. Germline lookup yields CDR1 SGHRS and CDR2 YFSETQ. CDR3 amino acids: CASSFRGGNTEAFF. As DNA, the CDR3 is TGCGCCAGCAGCTTCCGTGGGGGAAACACTGAAGCTTTCTTT.

This chain links TRBV14 with TRBJ2-7; 8 positions agree with TRBD2. Germline CDR1 is SGHDN and CDR2 is FVKESK. The CDR3 totals 17 residues. The V and J ends lost 0 bases and 6 bases, in that order; junction bases with no gene match: 13. This CDR3 reads CASSQDREGSPVVEQYF. The CDR3 DNA follows: TGTGCCAGCAGCCAAGATCGGGAGGGGAGCCCAGTGGTCGAGCAGTACTTC.

The CDR3 nucleotides are TGTGCCAGCAGCAAACCCCCCGCGCTAGGCCCGAGGAGGGACGAGCAGTACTTC. Translating it yields CASSKPPALGPRRDEQYF. The chain couples TRBV11-2 to TRBJ2-7; maybe TRBD2 (6 bases). This CDR3 is 18 amino acids long. Germline values: CDR1 SGHAT, CDR2 FQNNGV. Trimming removed 5 bases at V and 5 bases at J, with 28 bases between.

This chain links TRBV7-8 with TRBJ2-3, with no clear D. The CDR3 covers 13 residues. Trimming stripped 5 bases from V and 0 bases from J, with 6 bases between. Germline values: CDR1 SGHVS, CDR2 FQNEAQ. For the CDR3, the DNA is TGTGCCAGCAGCCGACCTAGCACAGATACGCAGTATTTT. Translation gives CASSRPSTDTQYF.

This clone was recorded once. The V call is TRBV5-4, the J call TRBJ2-7; 7 nucleotides align to TRBD1. The CDR3 sequence is 17 residues long. V shed 0 bases and J 0 bases; nucleotides not matched to a gene: 9. Germline V gene lookup returns CDR1 SGHNT and CDR2 YYREEE (reference sequence). The CDR3, as DNA: TGTGCCAGCAGCTTGGTTAGAGGGGACAGAGTCTCCTACGAGCAGTACTTC. Its translation is CASSLVRGDRVSYEQYF.

This chain connects TRBV7-2 to TRBJ2-4; 15 nucleotides line up with TRBD2. Germline values: CDR1 SGHTA, CDR2 FQGNSA. Unmatched junction bases numbered 3, after V lost 5 bases and J lost 1 base. This CDR3 comprises 17 residues. CDR3 amino acids: CASSPGTSGRAKNIQYF. The CDR3 DNA is TGTGCCAGCAGCCCTGGGACTAGCGGGAGGGCCAAAAACATTCAGTACTTC.

The V and J genes are TRBV29-1 and TRBJ2-3; D remains unclear. Germline V gives CDR1 SQVTM, CDR2 ANQGSEA. The CDR3 totals 13 residues. The ends were cut back, 4 bases at V and 2 bases at J, with 10 bases in the middle. CDR3 in DNA: TGCAGCGTTGTTCTCCTCTACACAGATACGCAGTATTTT. Its protein is CSVVLLYTDTQYF.

CDR3 protein: CASSPPIERVNNEKLFF. CDR3 DNA: TGCGCCAGCAGCCCCCCTATCGAAAGGGTGAATAATGAAAAACTGTTTTTT. V usage is TRBV4-1 and J usage is TRBJ1-4; D is uncertain. V lost 4 bases to trimming and J lost 4 bases, with 19 bases between them. CDR1 is MGHRA and CDR2 is YSYEKL in the germline V gene. This CDR3 is built from 17 residues.

The chain is built from TRBV27 and TRBJ2-3, with TRBD2 matching over 7 bases. CDR1 MNHEY and CDR2 SMNVEV come from the germline V gene (reference sequence). The ends lost 3 bases at V and 1 base at J; junction bases unmatched: 4. The CDR3 spans 15 residues. CDR3: CASSLGGDGTDTQYF. CDR3 DNA: TGTGCCAGCAGTTTGGGAGGGGACGGCACAGATACGCAGTATTTT.

CDR3 nucleotides: TGCGCCAGCAGCCCCCGGACCCAATACACTGAAGCTTTCTTT. It translates to CASSPRTQYTEAFF. The chain combines TRBV5-1 with TRBJ1-1; D is undetermined. Trimming pared 4 bases from V and 3 bases from J, leaving 13 bases between. The germline CDR1 and CDR2 sequences are SGHRS and YFSETQ. CDR3 length equals 14 residues.

This clone was seen only once. V and J are TRBV11-2 and TRBJ2-7; D might be TRBD1 (6 bases). Germline V gives CDR1 SGHAT, CDR2 FQNNGV. Trimming left V 4 bases short and J 2 bases short, with 21 bases between. The CDR3 spans 17 residues. CDR3: CASSSGGGQPGPYEQYF. DNA of the CDR3: TGTGCCAGCAGCTCCGGTGGGGGACAACCCGGCCCCTACGAGCAGTACTTC. Variable domain in full (rest from reference TRBV11-2 and TRBJ2-7): EAGVAQSPRYKIIEKRQSVAFWCNPISGHATLYWYQQILGQGPKLLIQFQNNGVVDDSQLPKDRFSAERLKGVDSTLKIQPAKLEDSAVYLCASSSGGGQPGPYEQYFGPGTRLTVT.

This sequence joins TRBV9 and TRBJ2-7, with 9 bases matching TRBD1. Germline V gene lookup returns CDR1 SGDLS and CDR2 YYNGEE. The junction had 7 bases not matched to a gene; V was cut back by 0 bases and J by 3 bases. The CDR3 has 16 amino acids. The CDR3 DNA sequence: TGTGCCAGCAGCGTAGGGTTGGGACAGGGACGCTACGAGCAGTACTTC. This codes for CASSVGLGQGRYEQYF.